Listed here are 19 T cell receptor beta chains from one sample, sequenced in a study of metastatic and nonmetastatic thyroid tumors (TCRdb year 2020). Before undergoing thyroid surgery, none of the patients had been given any kind of treatment. The library was built by means of PCR. These reads were obtained on an Illumina HiSeq 4000. The public sequencing data were trimmed at Q25 with fastp and processed into clonotypes with MiXCR by TCRdb, which kept only in-frame beta chains. Counted in this sample were around 29,000 clones; more than 20% of them appeared once. Jointly, the top ten make up approximately 40% of the sample. Sequenced input: blood. The origin of the receptors is a female donor with papillary thyroid cancer or a benign thyroid nodule (not recorded which). Some clones in this sample may be carry-over from other donors' samples.

This clone was detected many times. The chain links TRBV30 to TRBJ2-1, with D perhaps matching TRBD1 or TRBD2 (5 bases each). This CDR3 comprises 12 residues. Trimming removed 1 base from V and 8 bases from J, with 9 bases in between. Germline CDR1 and CDR2: GTSNPN and SVGIG (reference sequence). Here the CDR3 reads CAWSGGIDEQFF. Here the CDR3 DNA reads TGTGCCTGGAGTGGGGGGATCGATGAGCAGTTCTTC.

There are many counts of this clone. This chain uses TRBV2 with TRBJ2-3; perhaps TRBD1 as D (6 bases). The V gene lost 10 bases and the J gene lost 4 bases, with 18 bases spanning the gap. The germline V gene encodes CDR1 SNHLY and CDR2 FYNNEI. This CDR3 spans 14 amino acids. CDR3 DNA: TGTGCCACCCCTAGGACAGCTTTATCAGATACGCAGTATTTT. Residues: CATPRTALSDTQYF. The whole variable domain, filled in from reference TRBV2 and TRBJ2-3, reads EPEVTQTPSHQVTQMGQEVILRCVPISNHLYFYWYRQILGQKVEFLVSFYNNEISEKSEIFDDQFSVERPDGSNFTLKIRSTKLEDSAMYFCATPRTALSDTQYFGPGTRLTVL.

This clone came up a few times. V is TRBV6-5 and J is TRBJ2-1; TRBD1 matches 12 bases. V shed 2 bases and J 9 bases; nucleotides not matched to a gene: 17. Germline assignment: CDR1 MNHEY and CDR2 SVGAGI. This CDR3 spans 19 amino acids. CDR3 residues: CASSYDGGQGASWASEQFF. The CDR3 DNA reads as TGTGCCAGCAGTTACGATGGGGGACAGGGGGCGAGCTGGGCCAGTGAGCAGTTCTTC.

The chain is built from TRBV4-1 and TRBJ2-6; TRBD1 aligns across 7 bases. The germline CDR1 and CDR2 sequences are MGHRA and YSYEKL. The length of the CDR3 is 17 residues. The V gene end was trimmed by 3 bases and the J gene end by 2 bases; junction bases not matched to a gene: 7. The CDR3 bases are TGCGCCAGCAGCCAGGCCTACGACAGGGCTGGGGCCAACGTCCTGACTTTC. Translated, it gives CASSQAYDRAGANVLTF.

The chain carries TRBV4-1 and TRBJ2-7; D not certain. CDR1 is MGHRA, CDR2 YSYEKL, per germline. V shed 0 bases and J shed 7 bases, with 10 bases lying between them. This CDR3 has 13 amino acids. In nucleotides, the CDR3 is TGCGCCAGCAGCCAAGATTTGGGGTGGGAGCAGTACTTC. As protein: CASSQDLGWEQYF.

This clone was counted a few times. The rearrangement links TRBV6-2 or TRBV6-3 to TRBJ2-2; D remains unclear. V was cut by 2 bases and J by 3 bases, with 4 bases left in between. The germline CDR1 and CDR2 sequences are MNHEY and SVGEGT. The CDR3 contains 13 residues. The DNA of the CDR3 is TGTGCCAGCAGTTACACAGACACCGGGGAGCTGTTTTTT. Protein product: CASSYTDTGELFF.

This clone has at least ten counts. The chain joins TRBV3-1 to TRBJ2-7, with D unclear. The germline gives CDR1 LGHDT, CDR2 YNNKEL (reference sequence). CDR3 length: 15 residues. V lost 1 base, J lost 2 bases, and 12 bases lay in between. CDR3 sequence: CASSQAAVSAYEQYF. As DNA, the CDR3 is TGTGCCAGCAGCCAAGCTGCGGTAAGCGCCTACGAGCAGTACTTC.

This rearrangement joins TRBV2 to TRBJ2-7; D is perhaps TRBD1 or TRBD2 (5 bases each). The V end was cut by 5 bases, the J end by 10 bases, with 27 bases between. Germline V gene sequence: CDR1 SNHLY, CDR2 FYNNEI. This CDR3 has 16 amino acids. CDR3 in DNA: TGTGCCAGCAGTTACTCGGGCCCGTCAGTAGGTGGGGACCAGTACTTC. It yields the protein CASSYSGPSVGGDQYF.

The table lists this clone with a count of one. Likely a read error: the CDR3 ends without its conserved phenylalanine or tryptophan. No DNA is shown, since the ends of the CDR3 on it are uncertain; the CDR3 is the one TCRdb lists. The genes are TRBV11-2 and TRBJ2-3. Per the germline V gene, CDR1 is SGHAT and CDR2 is FQNNGV. The CDR3 is 14 residues long, ends included. Here the CDR3 reads CASSLLGITDTHYI.

The CDR3 DNA follows: TGTGCCAGCAGGGACAGGGCTTACGAGCAGTACTTC. This codes for CASRDRAYEQYF. This chain links TRBV7-8 with TRBJ2-7, with TRBD1 matching 8 bases. The CDR3 sequence is 12 residues long. V dropped 6 bases and J dropped 4; count of bases not matched to a gene: 2. Germline lookup yields CDR1 SGHVS and CDR2 FQNEAQ.

This clone was detected many times. The chain is built from TRBV3-1 and TRBJ1-2; a weak D match, TRBD1 (5 bases). Trimming shortened V by 0 bases and J by 8 bases, and 13 bases separated the two germline ends. Per the germline V gene, CDR1 is LGHDT and CDR2 is YNNKEL (reference sequence). There are 14 residues in the CDR3. DNA of the CDR3: TGTGCCAGCAGCCAAGACCCATTGGGGGGAGGCTACACCTTC. As protein: CASSQDPLGGGYTF.

Remarks on this clone: The junction departs from the called germline gene at one end, perhaps through a read error. The chain employs TRBV28 and TRBJ2-1; 13 nucleotides match TRBD2. The CDR3 runs 16 residues. Germline-derived CDR1 and CDR2 are MDHEN and SYDVKM. The CDR3 here is CASRTGLAGYYNERFF. The CDR3 DNA sequence: TGTGCCAGCAGGACGGGACTAGCGGGATACTACAATGAGCGGTTCTTC.

The chain has TRBV11-3 and TRBJ2-7, with D possibly being TRBD1 (5 bases). Trimming took off 5 bases at V and 0 bases at J, with 14 bases between the two ends. Germline V gene data show CDR1 as SGHNT and CDR2 as YENEEA. The CDR3 contains 15 residues. The DNA of the CDR3 is TGTGCCAGCAGCCCCCAGGGTAATCCCTCCTACGAGCAGTACTTC. Protein: CASSPQGNPSYEQYF.

This clone was counted ten times or more. The chain uses TRBV12-3 or TRBV12-4 and TRBJ1-3, with D maybe TRBD1 (6 bases). The length of the CDR3 is 16 residues. Trimming cost V 3 bases and J 1 base, with 13 bases left between them. Written as DNA, the CDR3 is TGTGCCAGCAGTTTCATTGGGGGCGCGTCTGGAAACACCATATATTTT. It translates to CASSFIGGASGNTIYF.

This clone was detected a few times. The chain is built from TRBV15 and TRBJ1-1; no reliable D call. The V gene lost 0 bases and the J gene lost 0 bases, with 11 bases spanning the gap. Germline V CDR1 and CDR2: LNHNV, YYDKDF (reference sequence). This CDR3 spans 16 amino acids. The CDR3 coding sequence is TGTGCCACCAGCAGAGATCACAGAATTATGAACACTGAAGCTTTCTTT. This sequence encodes CATSRDHRIMNTEAFF.

The chain combines TRBV5-1 with TRBJ1-2; 12 nucleotides align to TRBD1. V lost 7 bases to trimming and J lost 8 bases; unmatched junction nucleotides: 15. CDR3 length: 16 residues. CDR1 is SGHRS and CDR2 is YFSETQ in the germline V gene. Here the CDR3 reads CASLLHPGQGARGYTF. As DNA, the CDR3 is TGCGCCAGCCTTCTCCACCCGGGACAGGGGGCCAGAGGCTACACCTTC.

This clone came up a few times. The chain recombines TRBV27 with TRBJ2-1; D may be TRBD1 (5 bases). CDR1 is MNHEY and CDR2 is SMNVEV in the germline V gene (reference sequence). The V end was cut by 5 bases, the J end by 6 bases, with 11 bases between. The CDR3 runs 13 residues. The CDR3 here is CASSLGRGNEQFF. Written as DNA, the CDR3 is TGTGCCAGCAGTCTCGGTAGGGGCAATGAGCAGTTCTTC.

The chain joins TRBV28 to TRBJ2-1, with D possibly matching TRBD2 (6 bases). The CDR3 spans 16 residues. Trimming left V 5 bases short and J 4 bases short, with 18 bases between. Germline CDR1 and CDR2: MDHEN and SYDVKM. The CDR3 region has the DNA TGTGCCAGCAGTGCCATTTGGAGGGATCGGTACAATGAGCAGTTCTTC. It encodes CASSAIWRDRYNEQFF.

At least ten counts were recorded for this clone. This rearrangement joins TRBV12-5 to TRBJ2-2; 9 bases are shared with TRBD1. The length of the CDR3 is 16 residues. CDR1 and CDR2 from the germline V gene are LGHNT and FRNRAP. Trimming cost V 5 bases and J 7 bases; bases outside gene matches: 11. In DNA, the CDR3 is TGTGCTAGTGGTGAGGACAGGGGAGTCTTGGGCGGGGAGCTGTTTTTT. It yields the protein CASGEDRGVLGGELFF.